This entry is about one TCR beta chain. This record belongs to a study of blood T cell repertoires in COVID-19. Study-level information: COVID-19 samples from acute and convalescent phases originated in the United States, Italy and Spain.

The table came from immunoSEQ multiplex PCR; TCRdb's copy has only in-frame clones and leaves some out. The sample records approximately 210,000 clones, approximately 80% being singletons. Which cohort a participant joined came from the clinical history participants gave. Donors of Cohort 3 who recovered were those that had two negative PCRs, clearance, or symptom resolution. The CDR3 extends over 14 amino acids. Germline CDR1 is GTSNPN and CDR2 is SVGIG (reference sequence). V shed 5 bases and J 6 bases; nucleotides not matched to a gene: 9. Sample: PBMCs or T cells enriched from blood (not recorded which). The chain employs TRBV30 and TRBJ1-5, with 8 bases matching TRBD1. This TCR came from a middle-aged man who had recovered from COVID-19. The CDR3 here is CAWGQGARGQPQHF. In DNA form, the CDR3 reads TGTGCCTGGGGCCAGGGGGCGCGGGGTCAGCCCCAGCATTTT.